The 22 T cell receptor beta chains below all came from one sample that was sequenced in a study of beta chain features in type 1 diabetes. Every isolated RNA sample was fully reverse transcribed, so sequencing captured expressed TCRB transcripts. This table comes from immunoSEQ multiplex PCR, and its TCRdb copy is limited to in-frame clones, with some not included. The table includes 150,000 to 200,000 clones, around an eighth detected once. Sequencing was done on a sample of central memory CD4+ T cells from blood. The receptors come from a woman between 18 and 29 years old in good health.

This clone appeared a few times. One end of the junction fails to match germline, which may point to a read error. This sequence joins TRBV7-3 and TRBJ2-1; 14 bases match TRBD2. The CDR3 loop spans 16 amino acids. Germline lookup yields CDR1 SGHTA and CDR2 FQGTGA. CDR3 region: CASSSNNGLAGGLSIF. CDR3 in DNA: TGTGCCAGCAGCTCCAACAACGGACTAGCGGGAGGCCTGTCAATCTTC.

This clone has a handful of counts. This rearrangement joins TRBV11-3 to TRBJ2-5; a weak D match, TRBD2 (6 bases). The CDR3 extends over 16 amino acids. With 3 bases removed from V and 5 bases from J, the gap between germline ends came to 19 bases. Germline CDR1 SGHNT, CDR2 YENEEA. CDR3 loop: CASSFPRRRGGETQYF. The CDR3 DNA is TGTGCCAGCAGCTTCCCCAGGAGGAGGGGAGGTGAGACCCAGTACTTC.

This clone has only a few counts. Other DNA variants within this sample encode the same CDR3. This chain uses TRBV30 with TRBJ1-5; D is unresolved. Germline V gene lookup returns CDR1 GTSNPN and CDR2 SVGIG (reference sequence). The V end lost 0 bases, the J end lost 3 bases, and 6 bases lay between the germline ends. The CDR3 covers 13 residues. CDR3 region: CAWSVGLNQPQHF. The CDR3 DNA reads TGTGCCTGGAGTGTCGGACTCAATCAGCCCCAGCATTTT.

This chain joins TRBV18 and TRBJ2-1; 12 positions agree with TRBD2. The CDR3 length is 16 residues. J was trimmed by 0 bases and V by 4 bases; bases with no gene match: 1. Germline values: CDR1 KGHSH, CDR2 LQKENI. CDR3 sequence: CASSQTSGSSYNEQFF. In nucleotides, the CDR3 is TGTGCCAGCTCACAGACTAGCGGGAGCTCCTACAATGAGCAGTTCTTC. Together with reference TRBV18 and TRBJ2-1, the CDR3 gives the full variable domain: NAGVMQNPRHLVRRRGQEARLRCSPMKGHSHVYWYRQLPEEGLKFMVYLQKENIIDESGMPKERFSAEFPKEGPSILRIQQVVRGDSAAYFCASSQTSGSSYNEQFFGPGTRLTVL.

This clone was observed a few times. CDR3 region: CASSGQSGNMNTEAFF. In DNA form, the CDR3 reads TGTGCCAGCTCAGGACAGTCGGGTAATATGAACACTGAAGCTTTCTTT. The rearrangement links TRBV18 to TRBJ1-1, with a possible D match to TRBD1 (6 bases). Trimming took 5 bases from V and 0 from J, leaving 16 bases between them. The length of the CDR3 is 16 residues. Germline assignment: CDR1 KGHSH and CDR2 LQKENI.

In its sample, this clone was seen a few times. This chain links TRBV28 with TRBJ1-2; D gene ambiguous. Between the trimmed V and J ends, which lost 1 base and 4 bases, there was a span of 13 bases. The CDR3 is 15 residues long. Germline CDR1 reads MDHEN; CDR2 reads SYDVKM. DNA of the CDR3: TGTGCCAGCAGTTTATACCGGGAATACGGCTATGGCTACACCTTC. This translates into CASSLYREYGYGYTF.

This clone has a handful of counts. The same CDR3 arises from other DNA sequences in this sample as well. J is TRBJ1-5 and V is TRBV30; D is unclear. V lost 0 bases and J 4 bases, leaving 7 bases between the germline ends. The CDR3 is made up of 13 amino acids. Germline values: CDR1 GTSNPN, CDR2 SVGIG (reference sequence). The CDR3 is CAWSVRGNQPQHF. CDR3 coding DNA: TGTGCCTGGAGTGTACGAGGGAATCAGCCCCAGCATTTT.

This clone was observed a handful of times. This chain links TRBV25-1 with TRBJ2-2, with D maybe TRBD2 (5 bases). This CDR3 is 14 amino acids long. V lost 4 bases, J lost 2 bases, and 8 bases lay in between. Germline CDR1 reads MGHDK; CDR2 reads SYGVNS. The CDR3 nucleotides are TGTGCCAGCAGTGCGGGGTTAAACACCGGGGAGCTGTTTTTT. Protein sequence: CASSAGLNTGELFF.

V gene TRBV6-5 combines with J gene TRBJ2-1, with TRBD1 as a possible D gene (8 bases). Germline V gene lookup returns CDR1 MNHEY and CDR2 SVGAGI. The V and J ends lost 5 bases and 7 bases respectively, with 18 bases between them. The CDR3 has 15 amino acids. The CDR3 loop reads CASSPRTGRVNEQFF. CDR3 DNA sequence: TGTGCCAGCAGTCCCCGGACAGGGAGGGTAAATGAGCAGTTCTTC.

The CDR3 protein is CASSAGTEVEAFF. CDR3 DNA: TGTGCCAGCTCAGCGGGGACAGAAGTTGAAGCTTTCTTT. The rearrangement uses TRBV18 and TRBJ1-1; 7 bases map to TRBD1. The germline CDR1 and CDR2 sequences are KGHSH and LQKENI. After removal of 5 bases from V and 7 bases from J, the junction contained 7 bases not matched to a gene. The CDR3 is 13 amino acids.

The CDR3 spells CAWSVQAGRVNTEAFF. CDR3 nucleotides: TGTGCCTGGAGTGTACAGGCAGGGAGGGTGAACACTGAAGCTTTCTTT. V gene TRBV30 combines with J gene TRBJ1-1, with a possible D match to TRBD1 (5 bases). V lost 0 bases and J lost 0, with 14 bases in between. This CDR3 comprises 16 residues. Germline-derived CDR1 and CDR2 are GTSNPN and SVGIG (reference sequence). Based on the CDR3 plus reference TRBV30 and TRBJ1-1, the full variable domain is SQTIHQWPATLVQPVGSPLSLECTVEGTSNPNLYWYRQAAGRGLQLLFYSVGIGQISSEVPQNLSASRPQDRQFILSSKKLLLSDSGFYLCAWSVQAGRVNTEAFFGQGTRLTVV.

This clone has just a few counts. The chain has TRBV4-2 and TRBJ1-5; 8 nucleotides agree with TRBD1. The germline V gene has CDR1 LGHNA and CDR2 YNFKEQ. This CDR3 contains 15 residues. J gave up 2 bases and V 4 bases, and 4 bases lay outside the gene matches. Here the CDR3 reads CASSPATGGNQPQHF. The DNA for the CDR3 is TGTGCCAGCAGCCCCGCGACAGGGGGCAATCAGCCCCAGCATTTT.

This clone was observed a handful of times. V usage is TRBV6-5 and J usage is TRBJ2-1, with D possibly being TRBD2 (6 bases). From germline, CDR1 is MNHEY and CDR2 SVGAGI. This CDR3 spans 11 amino acids. The V end lost 7 bases, the J end lost 8 bases, and 9 bases lay between the germline ends. CDR3 in amino acids: CASIGEDEQFF. CDR3 nucleotide sequence: TGTGCCAGCATTGGGGAGGATGAGCAGTTCTTC.

J is TRBJ2-7 and V is TRBV18; weak D call: TRBD1 (6 bases). There are 14 residues in the CDR3. Deletions cut 5 bases from V and 0 bases from J, with 11 bases between. Per germline, CDR1 KGHSH and CDR2 LQKENI. CDR3 DNA: TGTGCCAGCTCAGAGCAGGGGACCTCCTACGAGCAGTACTTC. It yields the protein CASSEQGTSYEQYF.

Only a few counts were recorded for this clone. The chain links TRBV4-3 to TRBJ2-5, with a possible D match to TRBD2 (6 bases). CDR3 length: 16 amino acids. CDR1 and CDR2 from the germline V gene are LGHNA and YSLEER. Trimming cost V 0 bases and J 1 base, with 12 bases left between them. CDR3 in DNA: TGCGCCAGCAGCCAAGATGGGTGGGGGGTCCAAGAGACCCAGTACTTC. It encodes CASSQDGWGVQETQYF.

In its sample, this clone was seen a few times. This chain uses TRBV9 with TRBJ2-2, with D unresolved. Germline V gives CDR1 SGDLS, CDR2 YYNGEE. The CDR3 loop spans 14 amino acids. The V end was cut by 0 bases, the J end by 3 bases, with 6 bases between. The CDR3 DNA reads as TGTGCCAGCAGCGTAGACACGTACACCGGGGAGCTGTTTTTT. It encodes CASSVDTYTGELFF.

This clone was found a few times. The J gene is TRBJ2-5, the V gene TRBV4-2, with 15 bases aligning to TRBD2. Germline assignment: CDR1 LGHNA and CDR2 YNFKEQ. The CDR3 length is 16 residues. The V segment lost 3 bases and the J segment 4 bases; nucleotides outside the gene matches: 3. As DNA, the CDR3 is TGTGCCAGCAGCCACGGACTAGCGGGAGGGGTAGAGACCCAGTACTTC. Translated, it gives CASSHGLAGGVETQYF.

Note on this clone: The same CDR3 arises from other DNA sequences in this sample as well. The J gene is TRBJ2-5, the V gene TRBV5-1; the match to TRBD1 covers 8 bases. CDR1 is SGHRS, CDR2 YFSETQ, per germline. This CDR3 is 15 amino acids long. The V segment lost 1 base and the J segment 1 base; nucleotides outside the gene matches: 3. Here the CDR3 reads CASSLTGGSQETQYF. CDR3 DNA sequence: TGCGCCAGCAGCTTGACAGGGGGGAGCCAAGAGACCCAGTACTTC.

This clone came up a few times. The chain recombines TRBV30 with TRBJ2-7, with D unclear. CDR3 length: 13 amino acids. The V gene lost 8 bases and the J gene lost 2 bases, with 16 bases spanning the gap. Germline V gene lookup returns CDR1 GTSNPN and CDR2 SVGIG (reference sequence). The chain's CDR3 is CALTRQRPYEQYF. The CDR3, as DNA: TGTGCCCTCACACGTCAGCGTCCCTACGAGCAGTACTTC.

This clone has more than one count but fewer than ten. One end of the junction is discordant with germline, which a read error may explain. This chain joins TRBV5-5 and TRBJ1-2, with 8 bases lining up with TRBD1. Germline lookup yields CDR1 SGHKS and CDR2 YYEKEE (reference sequence). The CDR3 length is 14 residues. Written as DNA, the CDR3 is TGCGCCAGCAGCCTAAAGGACAGGGTCCATGGCTACACCTTC. This codes for CASSLKDRVHGYTF.

The rearrangement links TRBV5-1 to TRBJ2-2; D gene unclear. The CDR3 loop spans 16 amino acids. V lost 1 base to trimming and J lost 2 bases, with 12 bases between them. Germline V gene lookup returns CDR1 SGHRS and CDR2 YFSETQ. The CDR3 nucleotides read TGCGCCAGCAGCTTGCTGGGTACTACAAACACCGGGGAGCTGTTTTTT. This gives the protein CASSLLGTTNTGELFF.

This clone was seen just once. The J gene is TRBJ1-2, the V gene TRBV5-1; the D gene is possibly TRBD1 (5 bases). Germline loops: CDR1 SGHRS, CDR2 YFSETQ. Trimming removed 4 bases from V and 6 bases from J, with 13 bases in between. The CDR3 runs 13 residues. The CDR3 region has the DNA TGCGCCAGCAGCCTCCGAAGGGGCGATGGCTACACCTTC. This translates into CASSLRRGDGYTF.